The entry that follows covers one T cell receptor (beta chain) sequence. This entry is derived from a study of blood T cell repertoires in COVID-19. Whole-study context: Both acute and convalescent COVID-19 samples were obtained from the United States, Italy and Spain.

V was shortened by 5 bases and J by 4 bases, with 12 bases between the two germline ends. The CDR3 totals 15 residues. CDR1 is MNHEY and CDR2 is SVGEGT in the germline V gene. TCRdb's table, derived via immunoSEQ multiplex PCR, lists solely in-frame clones and lacks some. Of a few hundred thousand clones listed, around 83% were seen once; the top ten hold 5% to 5.5%. Cohort placement rested on clinical history that participants reported themselves. The rearrangement links TRBV6-2 or TRBV6-3 to TRBJ1-6, with a possible D match to TRBD1 (5 bases). The specimen was PBMCs or T cells enriched from blood (not recorded which). The source of this sequence is a woman aged 45-65 years who had recovered from COVID-19. The CDR3 spells CASSPTGHYNSPLHF. CDR3 bases: TGTGCCAGCAGTCCAACCGGACATTATAATTCACCCCTCCACTTT.